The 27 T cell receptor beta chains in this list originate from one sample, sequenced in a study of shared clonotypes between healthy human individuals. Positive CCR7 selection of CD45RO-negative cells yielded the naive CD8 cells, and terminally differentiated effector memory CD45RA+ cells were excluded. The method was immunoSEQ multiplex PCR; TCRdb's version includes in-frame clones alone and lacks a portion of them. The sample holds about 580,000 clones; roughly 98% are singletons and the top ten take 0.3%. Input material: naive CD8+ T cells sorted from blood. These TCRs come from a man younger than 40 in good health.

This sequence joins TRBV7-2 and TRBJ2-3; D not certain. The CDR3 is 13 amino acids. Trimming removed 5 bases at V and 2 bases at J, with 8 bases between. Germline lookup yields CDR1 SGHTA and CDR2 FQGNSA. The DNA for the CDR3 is TGTGCCAGCAGCACACTCCCCACAGATACGCAGTATTTT. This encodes CASSTLPTDTQYF.

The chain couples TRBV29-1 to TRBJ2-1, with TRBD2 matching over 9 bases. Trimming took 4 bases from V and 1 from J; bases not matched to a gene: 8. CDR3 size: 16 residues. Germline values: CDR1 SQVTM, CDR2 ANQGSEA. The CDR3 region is CSVGGGRALSYNEQFF. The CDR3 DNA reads TGCAGCGTTGGGGGCGGGAGGGCATTATCCTACAATGAGCAGTTCTTC.

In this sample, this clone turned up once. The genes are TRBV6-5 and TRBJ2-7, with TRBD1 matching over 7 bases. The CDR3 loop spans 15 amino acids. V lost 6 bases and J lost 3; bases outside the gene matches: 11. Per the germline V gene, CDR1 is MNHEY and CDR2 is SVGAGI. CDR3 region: CASRRTGPRIYEQYF. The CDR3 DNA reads TGTGCCAGCAGACGGACAGGCCCCAGAATCTACGAGCAGTACTTC.

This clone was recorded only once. The chain's CDR3 is CASSLVASGRSYNEQFF. The CDR3, as DNA: TGTGCCAGCAGCTTAGTGGCTAGCGGGAGGTCCTACAATGAGCAGTTCTTC. The chain joins TRBV7-2 to TRBJ2-1; 11 bases agree with TRBD2. This CDR3 is built from 17 residues. Germline V CDR1 and CDR2: SGHTA, FQGNSA. V shed 1 base, J shed 1 base, and the junction held 3 bases outside the gene matches. Full variable domain (missing parts from reference TRBV7-2 and TRBJ2-1): GAGVSQSPSNKVTEKGKDVELRCDPISGHTALYWYRQSLGQGLEFLIYFQGNSAPDKSGLPSDRFSAERTGGSVSTLTIQRTQQEDSAVYLCASSLVASGRSYNEQFFGPGTRLTVL.

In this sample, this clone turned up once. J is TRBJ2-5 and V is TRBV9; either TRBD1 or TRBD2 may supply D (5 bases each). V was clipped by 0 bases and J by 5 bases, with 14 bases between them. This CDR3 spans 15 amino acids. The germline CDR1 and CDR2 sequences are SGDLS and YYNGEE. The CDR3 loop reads CASSVGGTFRETQYF. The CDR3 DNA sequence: TGTGCCAGCAGCGTAGGGGGGACCTTCAGGGAGACCCAGTACTTC.

The CDR3 region is CSVYRTSVFTDTQYF. CDR3 DNA: TGCAGCGTTTACCGGACTAGCGTCTTTACAGATACGCAGTATTTT. The chain couples TRBV29-1 to TRBJ2-3; 9 bases match TRBD2. CDR1 is SQVTM, CDR2 ANQGSEA, per germline. With V trimmed by 5 bases and J by 3 bases, 9 bases remained unmatched. This CDR3 has 15 amino acids.

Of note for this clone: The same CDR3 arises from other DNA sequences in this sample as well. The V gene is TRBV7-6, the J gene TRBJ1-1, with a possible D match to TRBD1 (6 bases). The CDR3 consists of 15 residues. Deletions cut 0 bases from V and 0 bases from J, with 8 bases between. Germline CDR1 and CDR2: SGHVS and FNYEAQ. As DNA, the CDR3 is TGTGCCAGCAGCTTAGCGCAGGGGATGAACACTGAAGCTTTCTTT. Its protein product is CASSLAQGMNTEAFF.

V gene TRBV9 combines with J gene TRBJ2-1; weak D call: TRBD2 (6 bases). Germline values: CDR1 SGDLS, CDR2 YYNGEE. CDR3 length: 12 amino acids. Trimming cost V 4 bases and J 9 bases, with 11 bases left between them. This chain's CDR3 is CASSITSSEQFF. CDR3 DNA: TGTGCCAGCAGCATCACTAGCAGTGAGCAGTTCTTC. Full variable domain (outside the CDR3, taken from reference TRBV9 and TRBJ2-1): DSGVTQTPKHLITATGQRVTLRCSPRSGDLSVYWYQQSLDQGLQFLIQYYNGEERAKGNILERFSAQQFPDLHSELNLSSLELGDSALYFCASSITSSEQFFGPGTRLTVL.

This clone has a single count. The CDR3 DNA reads as TGTGCCAGCAGTTCTACCCTAAGACTAGCGGGAGACTACGAGCAGTACTTC. Residues: CASSSTLRLAGDYEQYF. This chain joins TRBV28 and TRBJ2-7; 12 bases agree with TRBD2. The CDR3 extends over 17 amino acids. Germline V lookup: CDR1 MDHEN, CDR2 SYDVKM. With V trimmed by 4 bases and J by 3 bases, 10 bases remained unmatched.

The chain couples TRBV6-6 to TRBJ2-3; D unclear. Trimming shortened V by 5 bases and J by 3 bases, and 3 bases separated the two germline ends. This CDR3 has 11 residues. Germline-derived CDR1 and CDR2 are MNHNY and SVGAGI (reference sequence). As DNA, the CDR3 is TGTGCCAGCAGTACTACAGATACGCAGTATTTT. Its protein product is CASSTTDTQYF.

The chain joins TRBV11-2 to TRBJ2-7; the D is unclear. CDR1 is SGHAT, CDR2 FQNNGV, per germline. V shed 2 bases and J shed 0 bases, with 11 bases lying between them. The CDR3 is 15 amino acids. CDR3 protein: CASSLSARSSYEQYF. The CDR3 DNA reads TGTGCCAGCAGCTTATCTGCCAGGAGCTCCTACGAGCAGTACTTC.

The CDR3 is CASRGGSYNEQFF. In nucleotides, the CDR3 is TGTGCCAGCAGAGGCGGCTCCTACAATGAGCAGTTCTTC. V and J are TRBV27 and TRBJ2-1; D is unclear. V was cut by 6 bases and J by 0 bases, with 6 bases left in between. Germline V gives CDR1 MNHEY, CDR2 SMNVEV (reference sequence). The CDR3 covers 13 residues.

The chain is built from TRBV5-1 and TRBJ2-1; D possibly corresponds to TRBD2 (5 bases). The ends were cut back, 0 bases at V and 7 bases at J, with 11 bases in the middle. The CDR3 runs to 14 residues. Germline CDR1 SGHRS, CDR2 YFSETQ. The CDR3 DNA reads TGCGCCAGCAGCTTGGATAGAGGGTATAATGAGCAGTTCTTC. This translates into CASSLDRGYNEQFF.

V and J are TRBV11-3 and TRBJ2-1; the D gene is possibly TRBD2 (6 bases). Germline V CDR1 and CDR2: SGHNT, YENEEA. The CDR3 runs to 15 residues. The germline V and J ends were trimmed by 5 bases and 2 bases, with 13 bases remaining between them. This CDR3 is CASSPGTDPYNEQFF. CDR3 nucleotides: TGTGCCAGCAGCCCCGGGACTGATCCCTACAATGAGCAGTTCTTC.

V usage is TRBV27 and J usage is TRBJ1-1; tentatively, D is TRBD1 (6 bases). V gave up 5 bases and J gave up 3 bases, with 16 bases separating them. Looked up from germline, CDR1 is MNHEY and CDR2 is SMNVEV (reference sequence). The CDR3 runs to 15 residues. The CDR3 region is CASSLHRVQDTEAFF. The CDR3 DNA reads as TGTGCCAGCAGTCTACACAGGGTTCAGGACACTGAAGCTTTCTTT.

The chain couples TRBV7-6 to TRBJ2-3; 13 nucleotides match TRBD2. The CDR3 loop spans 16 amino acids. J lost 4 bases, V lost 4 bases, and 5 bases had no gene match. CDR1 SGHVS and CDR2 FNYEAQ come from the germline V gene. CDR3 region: CASSYGTSGTSDTQYF. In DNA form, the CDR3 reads TGTGCCAGCAGCTATGGGACTAGCGGGACCTCAGATACGCAGTATTTT. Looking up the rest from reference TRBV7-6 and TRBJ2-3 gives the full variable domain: GAGVSQSPRYKVTKRGQDVALRCDPISGHVSLYWYRQALGQGPEFLTYFNYEAQQDKSGLPNDRFSAERPEGSISTLTIQRTEQRDSAMYRCASSYGTSGTSDTQYFGPGTRLTVL.

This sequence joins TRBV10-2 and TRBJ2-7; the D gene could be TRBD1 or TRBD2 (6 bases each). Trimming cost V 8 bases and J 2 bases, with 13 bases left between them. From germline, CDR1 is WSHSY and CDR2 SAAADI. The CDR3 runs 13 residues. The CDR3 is CASGGQSPYEQYF. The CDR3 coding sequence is TGCGCCAGCGGGGGGCAGAGCCCCTACGAGCAGTACTTC.

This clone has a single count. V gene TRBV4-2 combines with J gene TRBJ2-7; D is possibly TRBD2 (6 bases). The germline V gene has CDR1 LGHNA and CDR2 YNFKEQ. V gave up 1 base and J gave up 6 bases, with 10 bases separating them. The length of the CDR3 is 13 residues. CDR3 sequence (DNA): TGTGCCAGCAGCCAAGGACTAGGGCTCGAGCAGTACTTC. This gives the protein CASSQGLGLEQYF.

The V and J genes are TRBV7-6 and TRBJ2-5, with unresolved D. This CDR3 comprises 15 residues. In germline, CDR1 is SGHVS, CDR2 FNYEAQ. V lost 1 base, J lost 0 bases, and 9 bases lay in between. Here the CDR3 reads CASSLGSGDQETQYF. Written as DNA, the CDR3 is TGTGCCAGCAGCTTAGGGAGTGGGGACCAAGAGACCCAGTACTTC.

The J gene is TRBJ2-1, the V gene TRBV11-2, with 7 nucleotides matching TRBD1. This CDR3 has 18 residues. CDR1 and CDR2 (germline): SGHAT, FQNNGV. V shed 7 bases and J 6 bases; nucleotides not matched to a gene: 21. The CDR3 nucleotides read TGTGCCAGCAATTCTACGAAAGAGGCAGGGGGTATCGTCAATGAGCAGTTCTTC. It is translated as CASNSTKEAGGIVNEQFF.

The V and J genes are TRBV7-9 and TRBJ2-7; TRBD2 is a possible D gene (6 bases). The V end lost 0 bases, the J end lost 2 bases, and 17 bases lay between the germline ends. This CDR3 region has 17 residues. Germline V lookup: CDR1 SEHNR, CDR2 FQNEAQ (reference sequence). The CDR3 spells CASSLAPFGGATYEQYF. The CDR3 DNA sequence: TGTGCCAGCAGCTTAGCTCCCTTCGGCGGGGCTACCTACGAGCAGTACTTC.

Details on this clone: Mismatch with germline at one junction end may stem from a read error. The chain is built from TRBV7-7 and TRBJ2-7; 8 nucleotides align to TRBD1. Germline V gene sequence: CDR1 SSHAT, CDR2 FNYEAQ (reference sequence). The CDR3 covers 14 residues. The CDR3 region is CASSAGTGAYEQYF. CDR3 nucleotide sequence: TGTGCTAGCAGCGCCGGGACAGGTGCCTACGAGCAGTACTTC.

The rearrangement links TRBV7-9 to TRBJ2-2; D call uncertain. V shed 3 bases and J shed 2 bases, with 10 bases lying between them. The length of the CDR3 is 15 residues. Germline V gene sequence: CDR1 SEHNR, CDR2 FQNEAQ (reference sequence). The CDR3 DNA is TGTGCCAGCAGCTTCTTTCGGCTTAACACCGGGGAGCTGTTTTTT. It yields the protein CASSFFRLNTGELFF.

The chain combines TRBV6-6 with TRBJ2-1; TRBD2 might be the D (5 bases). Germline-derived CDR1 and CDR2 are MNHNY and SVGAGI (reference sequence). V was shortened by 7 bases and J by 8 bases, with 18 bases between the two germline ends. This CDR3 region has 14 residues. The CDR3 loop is CASNKWRIEDEQFF. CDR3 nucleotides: TGTGCCAGCAATAAGTGGAGGATTGAGGATGAGCAGTTCTTC.

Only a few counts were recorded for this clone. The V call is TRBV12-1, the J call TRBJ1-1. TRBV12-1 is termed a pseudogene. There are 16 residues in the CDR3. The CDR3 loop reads CASSFLRGSMNTEAFF. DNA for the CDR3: TGTGCCAGCAGCTTTCTCCGGGGTTCGATGAACACTGAAGCTTTCTTT.

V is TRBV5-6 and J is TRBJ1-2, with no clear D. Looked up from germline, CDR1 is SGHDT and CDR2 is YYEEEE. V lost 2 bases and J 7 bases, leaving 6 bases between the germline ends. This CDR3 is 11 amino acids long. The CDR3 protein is CASSFHGGYTF. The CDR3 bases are TGTGCCAGCAGCTTTCATGGTGGCTACACCTTC. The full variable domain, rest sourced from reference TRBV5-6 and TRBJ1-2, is DAGVTQSPTHLIKTRGQQVTLRCSPKSGHDTVSWYQQALGQGPQFIFQYYEEEERQRGNFPDRFSGHQFPNYSSELNVNALLLGDSALYLCASSFHGGYTFGSGTRLTVV.

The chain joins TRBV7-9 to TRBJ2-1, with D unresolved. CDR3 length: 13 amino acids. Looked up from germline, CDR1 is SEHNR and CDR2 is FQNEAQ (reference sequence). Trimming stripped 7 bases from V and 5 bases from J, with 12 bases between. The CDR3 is CASILSENNEQFF. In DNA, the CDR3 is TGTGCCAGCATCCTATCGGAGAACAATGAGCAGTTCTTC.